Presented here are 2 T cell receptor beta chains from one specimen sequenced in a study of neurological immune-mediated disorders. Time point of the sample: technical triplicate 2. TCRdb used MiXCR to reprocess the 5' RACE reads, holding one entry per CDR3 protein. In the table there are more than 55,000 distinct CDR3 sequences, 24% of which are singletons. Sequencing was performed on PBMCs. These receptor sequences come from a man aged 60-69 years with HTLV-1-associated myelopathy (HAM/TSP).

Here the CDR3 DNA reads TGCAGTGCTAGTCCGGGATCCGGGGAGCTGTTTTTT. Its translation: CSASPGSGELFF. The chain combines TRBV20-1 with TRBJ2-2; D perhaps matches TRBD2 (5 bases). Germline V gene lookup returns CDR1 DFQATT and CDR2 SNEGSKA (reference sequence). V lost 3 bases, J lost 6 bases, and 8 bases lay in between. CDR3 length: 12 amino acids.

The sample holds many counts of this clonotype. The chain joins TRBV20-1 to TRBJ2-2; D is possibly TRBD2 (6 bases). Germline-derived CDR1 and CDR2 are DFQATT and SNEGSKA (reference sequence). Trimming cost V 3 bases and J 2 bases, with 10 bases left between them. CDR3 length: 14 amino acids. This CDR3 is CSASRRANTGELFF. The CDR3 DNA is TGCAGTGCTAGTAGGAGGGCCAACACCGGGGAGCTGTTTTTT.